Listed here are 30 T cell receptor beta chains from one sample, sequenced in a study of cytomegalovirus exposure and HLA in healthy donors. PCR involved 60 Vbeta and 13 Jbeta primers. Clones were sequenced by immunoSEQ multiplex PCR, and TCRdb holds only the in-frame ones, with some missing. The sample carries about 160,000 clones, roughly 77% recorded once. The sequenced sample consisted of PBMCs. These receptors came from a human donor in good health.

This clone showed up just once. This chain uses TRBV9 with TRBJ1-4; D gene ambiguous. The CDR3 is 16 residues long. Per germline, CDR1 SGDLS and CDR2 YYNGEE. With 0 bases removed from V and 0 bases from J, the gap between germline ends came to 9 bases. The CDR3 DNA sequence: TGTGCCAGCAGCGTAGCTAGCGGAGCAACTAATGAAAAACTGTTTTTT. Translation gives CASSVASGATNEKLFF. Combining the CDR3 with reference TRBV9 and TRBJ1-4 gives the whole variable domain DSGVTQTPKHLITATGQRVTLRCSPRSGDLSVYWYQQSLDQGLQFLIQYYNGEERAKGNILERFSAQQFPDLHSELNLSSLELGDSALYFCASSVASGATNEKLFFGSGTQLSVL.

This sequence joins TRBV6-1 and TRBJ2-5; D might be TRBD1 (6 bases). The tail of the sequence fits TRBJ2-7 better, so the J call may be wrong. This CDR3 comprises 12 residues. In germline, CDR1 is MNHNS, CDR2 SASEGT. Here the CDR3 DNA reads TGTGCCAGCAGTGGGGGGCCCTACGAGCAGTACTTC. Encoded protein: CASSGGPYEQYF.

The V and J genes are TRBV5-1 and TRBJ2-3, with a weak D call TRBD2 (5 bases). The germline V gene encodes CDR1 SGHRS and CDR2 YFSETQ. The CDR3 runs 15 residues. The ends were cut back, 0 bases at V and 4 bases at J, with 12 bases in the middle. The CDR3 DNA reads as TGCGCCAGCAGCTTGGCCGGGGAAGGGTCAGATACGCAGTATTTT. Protein sequence: CASSLAGEGSDTQYF.

This rearrangement joins TRBV7-2 to TRBJ2-7; a weak D match, TRBD1 (5 bases). CDR3 size: 14 residues. Germline V CDR1 and CDR2: SGHTA, FQGNSA. V dropped 5 bases and J dropped 4 bases, with 15 bases sitting between them. The CDR3 coding sequence is TGTGCCAGCAGCCCAACGAACACAGGATACGAGCAGTACTTC. This encodes CASSPTNTGYEQYF. Supplemented by reference TRBV7-2 and TRBJ2-7, the full variable domain reads GAGVSQSPSNKVTEKGKDVELRCDPISGHTALYWYRQSLGQGLEFLIYFQGNSAPDKSGLPSDRFSAERTGGSVSTLTIQRTQQEDSAVYLCASSPTNTGYEQYFGPGTRLTVT.

The chain carries TRBV6-5 and TRBJ2-2; 7 bases are shared with TRBD1. Germline V CDR1 and CDR2: MNHEY, SVGAGI. The J segment lost 5 bases and the V segment lost 3 bases, leaving 6 bases of the junction unmatched. The CDR3 length is 15 residues. The CDR3 loop is CASSYKGGNTGELFF. The CDR3 bases are TGTGCCAGCAGTTATAAAGGGGGCAATACCGGGGAGCTGTTTTTT.

Only one count was recorded for this clone. The gene calls are TRBV11-2 and TRBJ2-7; TRBD1 agrees at 7 bases. CDR1 is SGHAT and CDR2 is FQNNGV in the germline V gene. The CDR3 length is 15 residues. V shed 0 bases, J shed 2 bases, and the junction held 4 bases outside the gene matches. The CDR3 nucleotides are TGTGCCAGCAGCTTAGATAGTACAGGGGCCTACGAGCAGTACTTC. This codes for CASSLDSTGAYEQYF.

This rearrangement joins TRBV5-6 to TRBJ2-5; D call uncertain. The last part of the DNA fits TRBJ2-7 better; the J call may be wrong. CDR1 is SGHDT, CDR2 YYEEEE, per germline. This CDR3 is built from 13 residues. The CDR3 DNA reads TGTGCCAGCAGCTTGGACTCTACCTACGAGCAGTACTTC. Translation: CASSLDSTYEQYF.

This clone was seen just once. The chain has TRBV19 and TRBJ2-6; 11 positions match TRBD2. Germline assignment: CDR1 LNHDA and CDR2 SQIVND (reference sequence). V shed 6 bases, J shed 0 bases, and the junction held 1 base outside the gene matches. This CDR3 spans 16 amino acids. Here the CDR3 reads CASRLAGGSGANVLTF. As DNA, the CDR3 is TGTGCCAGTAGGCTAGCGGGAGGCTCTGGGGCCAACGTCCTGACTTTC. Full variable domain (missing parts from reference TRBV19 and TRBJ2-6): DGGITQSPKYLFRKEGQNVTLSCEQNLNHDAMYWYRQDPGQGLRLIYYSQIVNDFQKGDIAEGYSVSREKKESFPLTVTSAQKNPTAFYLCASRLAGGSGANVLTFGAGSRLTVL.

The CDR3 region has the DNA TGTGCCAGCAGCTTAGCAGGCAGGCGGGCAGATACGCAGTATTTT. Protein: CASSLAGRRADTQYF. The chain employs TRBV11-1 and TRBJ2-3; D is possibly TRBD2 (5 bases). V was cut by 0 bases and J by 4 bases, with 11 bases left in between. This CDR3 spans 15 amino acids. Looked up from germline, CDR1 is SGHAT and CDR2 is FQDESV (reference sequence).

The chain combines TRBV9 with TRBJ1-2; no clear D. Germline V gives CDR1 SGDLS, CDR2 YYNGEE. The CDR3 is 14 residues long. V lost 0 bases and J lost 4, with 10 bases in between. The chain's CDR3 is CASSVGGGTYGYTF. The CDR3 nucleotides are TGTGCCAGCAGCGTAGGCGGCGGAACCTATGGCTACACCTTC.

The chain joins TRBV5-6 to TRBJ2-7; 7 bases match TRBD2. The CDR3 length is 16 residues. The germline gives CDR1 SGHDT, CDR2 YYEEEE. With V trimmed by 0 bases and J by 2 bases, 8 bases remained unmatched. The CDR3 here is CASSLAGGGRAYEQYF. For the CDR3, the DNA is TGTGCCAGCAGCTTGGCCGGGGGAGGGAGGGCCTACGAGCAGTACTTC. The full variable domain, its missing parts supplied by reference TRBV5-6 and TRBJ2-7, is DAGVTQSPTHLIKTRGQQVTLRCSPKSGHDTVSWYQQALGQGPQFIFQYYEEEERQRGNFPDRFSGHQFPNYSSELNVNALLLGDSALYLCASSLAGGGRAYEQYFGPGTRLTVT.

The gene calls are TRBV25-1 and TRBJ1-6; D perhaps matches TRBD1 (5 bases). This CDR3 region has 15 residues. Germline CDR1 MGHDK, CDR2 SYGVNS. Trimming took off 4 bases at V and 10 bases at J, with 17 bases between the two ends. The CDR3 sequence is CASSGGLISGSPLHF. The CDR3 region has the DNA TGTGCCAGCAGTGGGGGCCTCATCTCAGGCTCACCCCTCCACTTT.

J is TRBJ2-2 and V is TRBV7-9, with D hard to call. The V end lost 0 bases, the J end lost 1 base, and 6 bases lay between the germline ends. CDR1 SEHNR and CDR2 FQNEAQ come from the germline V gene (reference sequence). The CDR3 runs 15 residues. The CDR3 DNA sequence: TGTGCCAGCAGCTTAGCTAGCAGGAACACCGGGGAGCTGTTTTTT. As protein: CASSLASRNTGELFF.

This clone was seen more than once but under ten times. The chain combines TRBV4-3 with TRBJ2-7, with 9 bases lining up with TRBD2. The CDR3 extends over 18 amino acids. Germline V gene data show CDR1 as LGHNA and CDR2 as YSLEER. After removal of 4 bases from V and 5 bases from J, the junction contained 18 bases not matched to a gene. CDR3 loop: CASSLFRGNGGRVHEQYF. DNA for the CDR3: TGCGCCAGCAGCCTATTTAGGGGGAACGGCGGGAGGGTCCACGAGCAGTACTTC.

In its sample, this clone was seen once. The chain has TRBV4-2 and TRBJ2-6; D is possibly TRBD1 (6 bases). CDR1 and CDR2 from the germline V gene are LGHNA and YNFKEQ. The CDR3 extends over 17 amino acids. Trimming pared 1 base from V and 0 bases from J, leaving 10 bases between. This chain's CDR3 is CASSQAGAGSGANVLTF. In DNA form, the CDR3 reads TGTGCCAGCAGCCAAGCAGGGGCGGGCTCTGGGGCCAACGTCCTGACTTTC.

This clone was recorded once. V and J are TRBV15 and TRBJ1-1; 9 bases match TRBD1. Germline V gene data show CDR1 as LNHNV and CDR2 as YYDKDF (reference sequence). The ends lost 4 bases at V and 11 bases at J; junction bases unmatched: 5. The CDR3 extends over 12 amino acids. The CDR3 sequence is CATSTTGGLAFF. For the CDR3, the DNA is TGTGCCACCAGCACCACAGGGGGCCTGGCTTTCTTT.

The sample holds a few counts of this clone. The rearrangement links TRBV21-1 to TRBJ1-2; TRBD1, the table's D call, lacks a check against the DNA. TRBV21-1 is described as a pseudogene. This CDR3 is 16 amino acids long. The CDR3 loop is CASSKAQGQQNYGYTF. The CDR3 nucleotides are TGTGCCAGCAGCAAAGCCCAAGGACAGCAAAACTATGGCTACACCTTC.

The gene calls are TRBV6-5 and TRBJ2-5; possibly TRBD1 for D (5 bases). The CDR3 contains 15 residues. Germline V gene lookup returns CDR1 MNHEY and CDR2 SVGAGI. V lost 2 bases, J lost 0 bases, and 10 bases lay in between. DNA for the CDR3: TGTGCCAGCAGTTACCAGGGTCTGAACCAAGAGACCCAGTACTTC. This sequence encodes CASSYQGLNQETQYF.

J is TRBJ1-3 and V is TRBV19, with a possible D match to TRBD1 (5 bases). Germline V lookup: CDR1 LNHDA, CDR2 SQIVND (reference sequence). CDR3 size: 14 residues. V was pared by 2 bases and J by 8 bases, with 13 bases between. The CDR3: CASSIPARGDTIYF. The CDR3 nucleotides are TGTGCCAGTAGTATACCAGCACGGGGGGACACCATATATTTT.

This sequence joins TRBV7-2 and TRBJ1-1, with unresolved D. Looked up from germline, CDR1 is SGHTA and CDR2 is FQGNSA. This CDR3 is built from 13 residues. V was cut by 1 base and J by 4 bases, with 7 bases left in between. As DNA, the CDR3 is TGTGCCAGCAGCTTAGATCGGGTCACTGAAGCTTTCTTT. Translation: CASSLDRVTEAFF.

The chain carries TRBV25-1 and TRBJ1-2; D is perhaps TRBD1 (5 bases). Per the germline V gene, CDR1 is MGHDK and CDR2 is SYGVNS. The V and J ends lost 1 base and 5 bases respectively, with 11 bases between them. The CDR3 covers 14 residues. The chain's CDR3 is CASSELGGGYGYTF. In DNA form, the CDR3 reads TGTGCCAGCAGTGAATTGGGGGGGGGATATGGCTACACCTTC.

The V gene is TRBV5-6, the J gene TRBJ1-2, with D maybe TRBD1 (6 bases). The germline V and J ends were trimmed by 2 bases and 1 base, with 15 bases remaining between them. This CDR3 spans 16 amino acids. Germline V gene sequence: CDR1 SGHDT, CDR2 YYEEEE. In DNA form, the CDR3 reads TGTGCCAGCAGCTTCGTTACAGGGAAAGTTAACTATGGCTACACCTTC. This sequence encodes CASSFVTGKVNYGYTF.

The chain is built from TRBV14 and TRBJ2-3; no definite D call. With 3 bases removed from V and 5 bases from J, the gap between germline ends came to 3 bases. The CDR3 loop spans 11 amino acids. The germline CDR1 and CDR2 sequences are SGHDN and FVKESK. The CDR3 sequence is CASSHVDTQYF. For the CDR3, the DNA is TGTGCCAGCAGCCACGTAGATACGCAGTATTTT.

This chain joins TRBV13 and TRBJ2-7, with 8 bases matching TRBD1. Per the germline V gene, CDR1 is PRHDT and CDR2 is FYEKMQ (reference sequence). The length of the CDR3 is 14 residues. With V trimmed by 5 bases and J by 2 bases, 5 bases remained unmatched. The CDR3 DNA reads as TGTGCCAGCAGCGTGGGACAGGTGCCCTACGAGCAGTACTTC. Translation gives CASSVGQVPYEQYF.

This chain links TRBV2 with TRBJ1-1; the match to TRBD1 covers 10 bases. CDR1 is SNHLY, CDR2 FYNNEI, per germline. V lost 6 bases to trimming and J lost 4 bases; unmatched junction nucleotides: 8. This CDR3 is built from 15 residues. The CDR3 loop is CASRAGRDRGTEAFF. The CDR3 coding sequence is TGTGCCAGCAGAGCCGGCCGGGACAGGGGCACTGAAGCTTTCTTT.

V is TRBV23-1 and J is TRBJ1-4, with a tentative D call TRBD1 (6 bases). TRBV23-1 is treated as an ORF (open reading frame) with a function not yet certain. Trimming took 0 bases from V and 5 from J, leaving 25 bases between them. CDR3 length: 20 residues. DNA of the CDR3: TGCGCCAGCAGTCAATCAATGGGACTAAATAGCGGGGGCCACAATGAAAAACTGTTTTTT. It encodes CASSQSMGLNSGGHNEKLFF.

This chain uses TRBV6-5 with TRBJ1-1; D is unclear. The CDR3 extends over 15 amino acids. Germline V lookup: CDR1 MNHEY, CDR2 SVGAGI. Trimming shortened V by 6 bases and J by 4 bases, and 18 bases separated the two germline ends. CDR3 sequence reads: CASSPRPGRGTEAFF. CDR3 sequence (DNA): TGTGCCAGCAGCCCTCGCCCGGGTCGGGGCACTGAAGCTTTCTTT.

V usage is TRBV5-5 and J usage is TRBJ2-5, with D tentatively TRBD2 (5 bases). Germline assignment: CDR1 SGHKS and CDR2 YYEKEE (reference sequence). V lost 4 bases to trimming and J lost 6 bases, with 13 bases between them. The CDR3 is made up of 13 amino acids. Here the CDR3 reads CASSPARVKTQYF. CDR3 DNA: TGTGCCAGCAGCCCTGCGAGGGTTAAGACCCAGTACTTC.

The J gene is TRBJ2-3, the V gene TRBV9; 7 bases agree with TRBD2. The CDR3 runs to 12 residues. V lost 1 base and J lost 9; bases outside the gene matches: 2. Germline V lookup: CDR1 SGDLS, CDR2 YYNGEE. The DNA for the CDR3 is TGTGCCAGCAGCGTATGGGAGGGAACGCAGTATTTT. Translated, it gives CASSVWEGTQYF.

This chain connects TRBV9 to TRBJ2-4, with 7 bases that match TRBD2. Losses at the gene ends were 3 bases for V and 8 bases for J; bases not matched to a gene: 8. Germline CDR1 is SGDLS and CDR2 is YYNGEE. This CDR3 region has 14 residues. Here the CDR3 DNA reads TGTGCCAGCAGCGCCGGGGGGAGGGGATACATTCAGTACTTC. It specifies CASSAGGRGYIQYF.